This T cell receptor (beta chain) was sequenced for a study of T cell changes during pregnancy in multiple sclerosis. TCRdb's table, derived via immunoSEQ multiplex PCR, lists solely in-frame clones and lacks some. The table lists more than 35,000 clones, 88% of them singletons. The CDR3 spans 15 residues. Germline assignment: CDR1 SEHNR and CDR2 FQNEAQ (reference sequence). Unmatched junction bases numbered 5, after V lost 1 base and J lost 2 bases. This chain uses TRBV7-9 with TRBJ2-7; 7 bases align to TRBD1. The receptor was isolated from a female donor in good health, enrolled as a control in a pregnancy study. The sample here was CD8+ T cells from peripheral blood mononuclear cells, taken after pregnancy. Written as DNA, the CDR3 is TGTGCCAGCAGCTTAGAAGGGACAGCTACCTACGAGCAGTACTTC. It specifies CASSLEGTATYEQYF.